The 14 T cell receptor beta chains below all came from one sample that was sequenced in a study of CD8 T cells in ankylosing spondylitis. Each CDR3 protein is one row after TCRdb ran MiXCR on the 5' RACE reads. The sample lists some 290,000 distinct CDR3 sequences; about 20% were seen once. Sequencing was done on a sample of blood, either unsorted or a sorted T cell fraction (not recorded which). Every receptor here comes from a male donor with ankylosing spondylitis or in good health (not recorded which).

The CDR3 sequence: CASKVGSTDTQYF. CDR3 DNA: TGTGCCAGCAAAGTGGGGAGCACAGATACGCAGTATTTT. The V and J genes are TRBV2 and TRBJ2-3, with D unclear. The CDR3 length is 13 residues. Germline CDR1 and CDR2: SNHLY and FYNNEI. Trimming pared 7 bases from V and 0 bases from J, leaving 8 bases between.

This clonotype was counted at least ten times. The chain is built from TRBV4-1 and TRBJ2-5; tentative D call: TRBD1 (6 bases). V was clipped by 0 bases and J by 5 bases, with 10 bases between them. CDR3 length: 14 amino acids. CDR1 is MGHRA and CDR2 is YSYEKL in the germline V gene. CDR3: CASSQEQGWETQYF. DNA of the CDR3: TGCGCCAGCAGCCAAGAGCAGGGGTGGGAGACCCAGTACTTC.

This clonotype was detected a few times. V usage is TRBV29-1 and J usage is TRBJ2-3; 11 bases are a match to TRBD2. J gave up 7 bases and V 6 bases, and 9 bases lay outside the gene matches. The CDR3 spans 14 residues. CDR1 is SQVTM and CDR2 is ANQGSEA in the germline V gene. This CDR3 is CSVAPGLADYTQYF. DNA of the CDR3: TGCAGCGTCGCGCCGGGACTAGCGGATTATACGCAGTATTTT.

This clonotype was counted only a few times. The chain employs TRBV12-3 or TRBV12-4 and TRBJ1-5; tentative D call: TRBD1 (6 bases). V was trimmed by 7 bases and J by 7 bases, leaving 17 bases between them. The CDR3 spans 14 residues. For the CDR3, the DNA is TGTGCCAGCAAGTCAGGACAGCCTGGGCAGCCCCAGCATTTT. Its protein product is CASKSGQPGQPQHF.

This chain uses TRBV10-3 with TRBJ2-1; a weak D match, TRBD1 (5 bases). There are 15 residues in the CDR3. Germline CDR1 ENHRY, CDR2 SYGVKD. V dropped 1 base and J dropped 6 bases, with 13 bases sitting between them. CDR3 in amino acids: CAISEFSGTGNEQFF. The CDR3 DNA sequence: TGTGCCATCAGTGAGTTCTCGGGCACAGGCAATGAGCAGTTCTTC.

This clonotype was recorded at least ten times. The chain has TRBV24-1 and TRBJ2-3; perhaps TRBD1 as D (6 bases). Trimming cost V 0 bases and J 5 bases, with 11 bases left between them. Germline values: CDR1 KGHDR, CDR2 SFDVKD. The CDR3 is made up of 15 amino acids. CDR3 protein: CATSDLSRGGDTQYF. In nucleotides, the CDR3 is TGTGCCACCAGTGATTTGTCCAGGGGCGGAGATACGCAGTATTTT.

This clonotype was seen many times. The rearrangement uses TRBV4-2 and TRBJ1-5; D is ambiguous. V was clipped by 1 base and J by 8 bases, with 12 bases between them. The CDR3 length is 14 residues. The V gene's germline CDR1 is LGHNA and CDR2 YNFKEQ. The CDR3 reads CASSQGGESEPQHF. CDR3 nucleotide sequence: TGTGCCAGCAGCCAAGGCGGGGAGTCGGAGCCCCAGCATTTT.

V usage is TRBV16 and J usage is TRBJ1-2; D possibly corresponds to TRBD1 (5 bases). Germline V gene sequence: CDR1 KGHSY, CDR2 FQNENV. The CDR3 is 14 amino acids. V was trimmed by 0 bases and J by 3 bases, leaving 8 bases between them. CDR3 in amino acids: CASSQSPGYYGYTF. The CDR3 nucleotides read TGTGCCAGCAGCCAATCGCCAGGGTACTATGGCTACACCTTC.

This clonotype was seen a few times. This chain joins TRBV6-2 or TRBV6-3 and TRBJ1-5; TRBD1 matches at 9 bases. Per the germline V gene, CDR1 is MNHEY and CDR2 is SVGEGT. V dropped 6 bases and J dropped 7; count of bases not matched to a gene: 13. CDR3 length equals 16 residues. This CDR3 is CASRRMRQGVEQPQHF. The DNA of the CDR3 is TGTGCCAGCAGACGGATGCGACAGGGGGTTGAGCAGCCCCAGCATTTT.

The chain is built from TRBV5-1 and TRBJ2-5, with TRBD2 identical over 7 bases. This CDR3 contains 16 residues. Germline V CDR1 and CDR2: SGHRS, YFSETQ. V lost 1 base and J lost 1; bases outside the gene matches: 7. DNA of the CDR3: TGCGCCAGCAGCTTGAGGGTCGGGGGGTCCCAAGAGACCCAGTACTTC. Translated, it gives CASSLRVGGSQETQYF.

The V gene is TRBV7-9, the J gene TRBJ1-6; 7 bases are shared with TRBD1. Germline loops: CDR1 SEHNR, CDR2 FQNEAQ (reference sequence). There are 13 residues in the CDR3. Trimming cost V 4 bases and J 9 bases; bases outside gene matches: 3. CDR3 loop: CASSYGQASPLHF. The DNA of the CDR3 is TGTGCCAGCAGCTATGGACAGGCTTCACCCCTCCACTTT.

This clonotype was seen more than once but under ten times. V is TRBV5-1 and J is TRBJ1-1; tentative D call: TRBD1 (5 bases). The CDR3 loop spans 14 amino acids. Germline V gene lookup returns CDR1 SGHRS and CDR2 YFSETQ. Trimming stripped 1 base from V and 7 bases from J, with 14 bases between. The CDR3 sequence: CASSLTRQPIEAFF. CDR3 in DNA: TGCGCCAGCAGCTTGACCCGACAGCCTATTGAAGCTTTCTTT.

The chain uses TRBV2 and TRBJ2-2; a weak D match, TRBD2 (6 bases). Germline V gene sequence: CDR1 SNHLY, CDR2 FYNNEI. The CDR3 consists of 15 residues. Trimming took 6 bases from V and 3 from J, leaving 14 bases between them. CDR3 sequence: CASREGTVDTGELFF. The CDR3 nucleotides are TGTGCCAGCAGGGAGGGGACTGTAGACACCGGGGAGCTGTTTTTT.

This clonotype was counted a few times. This chain uses TRBV7-6 with TRBJ2-2; D is perhaps TRBD2 (6 bases). Trimming pared 5 bases from V and 5 bases from J, leaving 12 bases between. The CDR3 extends over 14 amino acids. Germline CDR1 SGHVS, CDR2 FNYEAQ. As DNA, the CDR3 is TGTGCCAGCAGCCCCCAGGCGGGGACCGGGGAGCTGTTTTTT. Protein: CASSPQAGTGELFF. Variable domain in full (rest from reference TRBV7-6 and TRBJ2-2): GAGVSQSPRYKVTKRGQDVALRCDPISGHVSLYWYRQALGQGPEFLTYFNYEAQQDKSGLPNDRFSAERPEGSISTLTIQRTEQRDSAMYRCASSPQAGTGELFFGEGSRLTVL.